Below, 9 T cell receptor beta chains from the same sample are listed, as sequenced in a study of cytomegalovirus exposure and HLA in healthy donors. Both 60 Vbeta primers and 13 Jbeta primers went into the PCR. Profiling relied on immunoSEQ multiplex PCR, and the TCRdb table lists in-frame clones only, not all of them. The profile shows 140,000 to 150,000 clones, 60% to 80% of them singletons. The sequenced sample consisted of PBMCs. These receptors all come from a woman under 40 in good health and CMV-seronegative.

The rearrangement links TRBV5-1 to TRBJ2-1, with 10 bases identical to TRBD1. V lost 2 bases and J lost 6; bases outside the gene matches: 5. Germline values: CDR1 SGHRS, CDR2 YFSETQ. The CDR3 contains 15 residues. In DNA, the CDR3 is TGCGCCAGCAGCTTTGGAGACAGGGGGCCCAATGAGCAGTTCTTC. It yields the protein CASSFGDRGPNEQFF.

This clone was seen just once. The rearrangement links TRBV6-5 to TRBJ2-7, with TRBD1 matching over 11 bases. Per the germline V gene, CDR1 is MNHEY and CDR2 is SVGAGI. There are 14 residues in the CDR3. J was trimmed by 7 bases and V by 5 bases; bases with no gene match: 7. In DNA, the CDR3 is TGTGCCAGCAGTGAGTCGGGACAGGGGGAAGAGCAGTACTTC. Encoded protein: CASSESGQGEEQYF.

The V call is TRBV15, the J call TRBJ1-1; possible D gene TRBD1, 6 bases. V lost 1 base and J lost 3, with 12 bases in between. Germline V gives CDR1 LNHNV, CDR2 YYDKDF (reference sequence). The CDR3 totals 15 residues. CDR3 protein: CATSRVWAGDTEAFF. The CDR3 nucleotides read TGTGCCACCAGCAGAGTATGGGCAGGGGACACTGAAGCTTTCTTT. The variable domain in full, with the rest retrieved from reference TRBV15 and TRBJ1-1, is DAMVIQNPRYQVTQFGKPVTLSCSQTLNHNVMYWYQQKSSQAPKLLFHYYDKDFNNEADTPDNFQSRRPNTSFCFLDIRSPGLGDTAMYLCATSRVWAGDTEAFFGQGTRLTVV.

This rearrangement joins TRBV9 to TRBJ1-1; tentatively, D is TRBD1 (6 bases). Per the germline V gene, CDR1 is SGDLS and CDR2 is YYNGEE. V was pared by 4 bases and J by 1 base, with 11 bases between. This CDR3 has 14 amino acids. The CDR3 reads CASSSGQPNTEAFF. The CDR3 nucleotides read TGTGCCAGCAGCTCCGGACAGCCGAACACTGAAGCTTTCTTT.

The chain carries TRBV27 and TRBJ2-5; D unclear. This CDR3 comprises 12 residues. V lost 8 bases to trimming and J lost 4 bases, with 11 bases between them. The germline CDR1 and CDR2 sequences are MNHEY and SMNVEV (reference sequence). CDR3 in amino acids: CASYDNRETQYF. The CDR3 coding sequence is TGTGCCAGCTACGACAATCGAGAGACCCAGTACTTC.

This clone was counted a single time. The chain is built from TRBV6-5 and TRBJ1-2, with TRBD1 identical over 7 bases. CDR3 length equals 15 residues. V was clipped by 2 bases and J by 5 bases; unmatched bases: 8. CDR1 and CDR2 (germline): MNHEY, SVGAGI. The CDR3 nucleotides are TGTGCCAGCAGTTACGGACAGGTGGTTGAATATGGCTACACCTTC. Its translation: CASSYGQVVEYGYTF.

CDR3 loop: CASSLTQGSETQYF. Here the CDR3 DNA reads TGTGCCAGCAGCTTAACACAGGGTTCGGAGACCCAGTACTTC. The chain carries TRBV11-3 and TRBJ2-5; possibly TRBD1 for D (6 bases). The CDR3 is 14 residues long. The germline V gene has CDR1 SGHNT and CDR2 YENEEA. V lost 2 bases, J lost 5 bases, and 12 bases lay in between.

This chain uses TRBV28 with TRBJ1-1; no definite D call. Trimming removed 4 bases at V and 4 bases at J, with 10 bases between. This CDR3 contains 13 residues. Per the germline V gene, CDR1 is MDHEN and CDR2 is SYDVKM. The CDR3 sequence: CASSSSMVTEAFF. Here the CDR3 DNA reads TGTGCCAGCAGTTCTTCTATGGTCACTGAAGCTTTCTTT.

This clone has more than one count but fewer than ten. The chain recombines TRBV6-5 with TRBJ1-5, with D possibly matching TRBD1 (5 bases). Germline V gene sequence: CDR1 MNHEY, CDR2 SVGAGI. Trimming cost V 6 bases and J 6 bases, with 15 bases left between them. The CDR3 loop spans 14 amino acids. The CDR3, as DNA: TGTGCCAGCAGCTTGACCGGGGGAGGTCAGCCCCAGCATTTT. This gives the protein CASSLTGGGQPQHF.